This TCR beta chain was sequenced for a study of blood T cell repertoires in COVID-19. Study-wide background: Both acute and convalescent COVID-19 samples were obtained from the United States, Italy and Spain.

Per germline, CDR1 MDHEN and CDR2 SYDVKM. The CDR3 runs to 17 residues. Trimming removed 2 bases from V and 5 bases from J, with 19 bases in between. Per the authors' pipeline: Nucleated cell number was recorded as an estimate derived from reference gene primer amplification. Method: immunoSEQ multiplex PCR; TCRdb's copy keeps in-frame clones and lacks some. V and J calls and clone size follow that table, whereas D and trimming were derived from the DNA. The sample contains about 100,000 clones, about 89% of which appear only once. The V gene is TRBV28, the J gene TRBJ2-1, with a weak D call TRBD2 (5 bases). This TCR was sampled from a human donor in a cohort sampled during active COVID-19. Source material: peripheral blood. In nucleotides, the CDR3 is TGTGCCAGCAGTTTACCCCGAGGGTTTGGTTTAGACAATGAGCAGTTCTTC. Protein sequence: CASSLPRGFGLDNEQFF.